The rows below give T cell receptor beta chains drawn from one sample of a study of blood T cell repertoires in COVID-19. Sequencing used immunoSEQ multiplex PCR; TCRdb keeps in-frame clones, though not all of them. The sample lists fewer than 500,000 clones, roughly nine tenths occurring once. Sequencing input: PBMCs or T cells enriched from blood (not recorded which). The receptor set was obtained from a man aged 30-40 years who had recovered from COVID-19. Each CDR3 is given without its conserved first and last residue. Fields, in order: J gene, V gene, D gene, clone size, CDR3 protein. A D gene is named only where the DNA matches it firmly. Clone size appears in some rows only: once, few, many, or a class for an expanded clone.

TRBJ2-7 | TRBV5-4 | TRBD2 | . | ASSLGTSGSSYEQY
TRBJ2-3 | TRBV27 | . | . | ASSPRSNTLAASTDTQY
TRBJ2-5 | TRBV3-1/TRBV3-2 | . | . | ASSQSSGETQY
TRBJ2-4 | TRBV18 | . | . | ASSPPARAKNIQY
TRBJ1-1 | TRBV5-1 | . | once | ASRFPGQNTEAF
TRBJ2-7 | TRBV19 | . | . | ASSITGSSYEQY
TRBJ1-2 | TRBV7-9 | . | . | ASSPGQGYGYT
TRBJ1-1 | TRBV18 | . | . | ASSLGTDTEAF
TRBJ1-1 | TRBV29-1 | . | . | SVESVGNTEAF
TRBJ1-6 | TRBV28 | . | . | ASSLGGSSPLH
TRBJ1-2 | TRBV30 | . | . | AWSSTYGYT
TRBJ1-4 | TRBV3-1/TRBV3-2 | TRBD1 | . | ASSSRQGANEKLF
TRBJ2-1 | TRBV3-1/TRBV3-2 | . | . | ASSLQLYNEQF
TRBJ2-5 | TRBV4-1 | . | . | ASRGTKETQY
TRBJ2-7 | TRBV5-6 | . | . | ASSLAPDDSEQY
TRBJ1-2 | TRBV10-2 | . | . | ASSGGLPGGYT
TRBJ2-2 | TRBV4-1 | . | few | ASSQVTPPGELF
TRBJ2-7 | TRBV10-3 | . | . | AISEQTYEQY
TRBJ1-1 | TRBV7-3 | TRBD1 | . | ASSPTGGDSTEAF
TRBJ2-1 | TRBV5-4 | . | . | VTGLSYNEQF
TRBJ1-3 | TRBV4-1 | . | . | ASSPSRAGPYSGNTIY
TRBJ1-1 | TRBV10-3 | TRBD1 | . | AISGDRLDTEAF
TRBJ1-1 | TRBV18 | . | . | ASSPDGWSAF
TRBJ2-3 | TRBV7-9 | TRBD2 | . | ASSPGLAGSTDTQY
TRBJ1-2 | TRBV5-1 | TRBD1 | once | ASSSGQGIRGYT
TRBJ2-7 | TRBV7-8 | TRBD2 | . | ASSSTSGAYEQY
TRBJ2-6 | TRBV12-5 | . | . | ASGLVPVKTGHSGANVLT
TRBJ1-2 | TRBV4-1 | . | . | ASSQVSESLNYGYT
TRBJ2-7 | TRBV9 | TRBD1 | few | ASSPSRRTGAAYEQY
TRBJ2-6 | TRBV30 | TRBD1 | . | AWGGQGPSGANVLT
TRBJ2-3 | TRBV10-3 | . | many | AISESIAGGTQY
TRBJ2-1 | TRBV7-8 | . | . | ASSAPDYPVDEQF